One and the same sample provided the 24 T cell receptor beta chains below, sequenced in a study of cytomegalovirus exposure and HLA in healthy donors. The PCR was carried out with 60 Vbeta primers and 13 Jbeta primers. Clones were sequenced by immunoSEQ multiplex PCR, and TCRdb holds only the in-frame ones, with some missing. This table has roughly 200,000 clones, around 82% appearing once. Sample: PBMCs. These receptors came from a man in his sixties in good health and CMV-seronegative.

The chain has TRBV6-5 and TRBJ1-1; D is unresolved. The CDR3 length is 15 residues. The germline CDR1 and CDR2 sequences are MNHEY and SVGAGI. V was pared by 6 bases and J by 1 base, with 15 bases between. The CDR3 nucleotides are TGTGCCAGCAGCCCGCCGGCTAGTAGGAACACTGAAGCTTTCTTT. Protein product: CASSPPASRNTEAFF.

The genes are TRBV5-4 and TRBJ1-1; the D is unclear. This CDR3 spans 14 amino acids. The V gene lost 4 bases and the J gene lost 0 bases, with 10 bases spanning the gap. Germline V gene lookup returns CDR1 SGHNT and CDR2 YYREEE (reference sequence). CDR3 coding DNA: TGTGCCAGCAGCCCGGGAGCGTTGAACACTGAAGCTTTCTTT. Protein product: CASSPGALNTEAFF.

The genes are TRBV4-1 and TRBJ2-3; the D is unclear. The CDR3 runs to 14 residues. V lost 1 base and J lost 4, with 9 bases in between. The V gene's germline CDR1 is MGHRA and CDR2 YSYEKL. DNA of the CDR3: TGCGCCAGCAGCCAAGGAATGAGCCCAGATACGCAGTATTTT. Residues: CASSQGMSPDTQYF.

The V call is TRBV6-6, the J call TRBJ2-2; maybe TRBD2 (6 bases). The germline V gene has CDR1 MNHNY and CDR2 SVGAGI (reference sequence). The CDR3 runs to 15 residues. V was cut by 0 bases and J by 4 bases, with 9 bases left in between. CDR3 sequence: CASSYSRAGTGELFF. The CDR3 DNA follows: TGTGCCAGCAGTTACTCGAGAGCGGGCACCGGGGAGCTGTTTTTT.

This clone is a singleton in its sample. This chain joins TRBV5-5 and TRBJ2-3, with TRBD1 matching over 7 bases. This CDR3 spans 15 amino acids. Trimming at V came to 3 bases and at J to 6 bases, leaving 10 bases not matched to a gene. Germline V CDR1 and CDR2: SGHKS, YYEKEE (reference sequence). In DNA form, the CDR3 reads TGTGCCAGCAGCTCGGGACAGCCTGTCGGGGATACGCAGTATTTT. Translating gives CASSSGQPVGDTQYF.

The genes are TRBV20-1 and TRBJ2-5; TRBD2 agrees at 7 bases. CDR1 and CDR2 (germline): DFQATT, SNEGSKA (reference sequence). V dropped 8 bases and J dropped 5; count of bases not matched to a gene: 5. The CDR3 sequence is 11 residues long. The CDR3 sequence: CSPMGGETQYF. DNA of the CDR3: TGCAGTCCAATGGGGGGGGAGACCCAGTACTTC.

The chain is built from TRBV7-8 and TRBJ2-7, with 7 bases lining up with TRBD1. This CDR3 is 14 amino acids long. V dropped 5 bases and J dropped 6; count of bases not matched to a gene: 10. CDR1 is SGHVS, CDR2 FQNEAQ, per germline. The CDR3 is CASSNRDSSREQYF. In DNA form, the CDR3 reads TGTGCCAGCAGCAACCGGGACAGTAGTCGCGAGCAGTACTTC. Full variable domain (missing parts from reference TRBV7-8 and TRBJ2-7): GAGVSQSPRYKVAKRGQDVALRCDPISGHVSLFWYQQALGQGPEFLTYFQNEAQLDKSGLPSDRFFAERPEGSVSTLKIQRTQQEDSAVYLCASSNRDSSREQYFGPGTRLTVT.

This chain connects TRBV7-8 to TRBJ2-7; 8 bases line up with TRBD1. CDR1 is SGHVS, CDR2 FQNEAQ, per germline. V shed 3 bases, J shed 8 bases, and the junction held 9 bases outside the gene matches. This CDR3 has 14 residues. The CDR3 is CASSFGVGQDKQYF. DNA for the CDR3: TGTGCCAGCAGCTTCGGGGTGGGACAGGACAAGCAGTACTTC.

The chain is built from TRBV2 and TRBJ2-2, with 7 bases aligning to TRBD1. The ends lost 10 bases at V and 4 bases at J; junction bases unmatched: 6. This CDR3 spans 13 amino acids. Germline V CDR1 and CDR2: SNHLY, FYNNEI. The DNA of the CDR3 is TGTGCCACCAGGGCAGGGGGCACCGGGGAGCTGTTTTTT. This codes for CATRAGGTGELFF.

The J gene is TRBJ2-5, the V gene TRBV9; perhaps TRBD1 as D (6 bases). Deletions cut 4 bases from V and 5 bases from J, with 18 bases between. Germline assignment: CDR1 SGDLS and CDR2 YYNGEE. This CDR3 is built from 15 residues. The CDR3: CASSPYGQGTETQYF. The CDR3, as DNA: TGTGCCAGCAGCCCCTACGGCCAGGGGACGGAGACCCAGTACTTC.

The genes are TRBV11-3 and TRBJ2-1, with D unresolved. V was shortened by 0 bases and J by 7 bases, with 7 bases between the two germline ends. In germline, CDR1 is SGHNT, CDR2 YENEEA. CDR3 length: 13 amino acids. For the CDR3, the DNA is TGTGCCAGCAGCTTAGAACACGGGAATGAGCAGTTCTTC. It translates to CASSLEHGNEQFF.

The chain couples TRBV5-1 to TRBJ2-2; TRBD2 agrees at 15 bases. Germline lookup yields CDR1 SGHRS and CDR2 YFSETQ. The CDR3 runs 16 residues. Trimming took 4 bases from V and 4 from J; bases not matched to a gene: 2. CDR3 amino acids: CASSPGLAGGTGELFF. CDR3 coding DNA: TGCGCCAGCAGCCCGGGACTAGCGGGGGGCACCGGGGAGCTGTTTTTT.

The chain links TRBV10-1 to TRBJ2-1; 10 bases are shared with TRBD1. CDR1 is WNHNN, CDR2 SYGVQD, per germline (reference sequence). V gave up 9 bases and J gave up 5 bases; unmatched junction bases: 7. The CDR3 consists of 14 residues. This CDR3 reads CARRWDRGDNEQFF. The CDR3 bases are TGCGCCAGGCGATGGGACAGGGGAGACAATGAGCAGTTCTTC.

The CDR3 sequence: CASSLEGVLTGELFF. The CDR3 nucleotides are TGTGCCAGCAGCTTAGAAGGGGTGCTAACCGGGGAGCTGTTTTTT. V gene TRBV7-9 combines with J gene TRBJ2-2, with D possibly matching TRBD1 (5 bases). The V gene lost 1 base and the J gene lost 5 bases, with 11 bases spanning the gap. There are 15 residues in the CDR3. Germline CDR1 is SEHNR and CDR2 is FQNEAQ (reference sequence).

The chain joins TRBV5-6 to TRBJ1-1; 8 bases are shared with TRBD1. V lost 0 bases and J lost 2; bases outside the gene matches: 9. Germline CDR1 and CDR2: SGHDT and YYEEEE. The CDR3 length is 17 residues. The CDR3 bases are TGTGCCAGCAGCTTGGGTTCGGGGACAGGTTATAACACTGAAGCTTTCTTT. The encoded protein is CASSLGSGTGYNTEAFF.

The rearrangement joins TRBV30 to TRBJ1-5; D remains ambiguous. Germline V gene lookup returns CDR1 GTSNPN and CDR2 SVGIG (reference sequence). Deletions cut 0 bases from V and 5 bases from J, with 8 bases between. This CDR3 has 13 amino acids. The CDR3: CAWSVEGDQPQHF. CDR3 DNA sequence: TGTGCCTGGAGTGTAGAGGGCGATCAGCCCCAGCATTTT.

The chain carries TRBV4-1 and TRBJ2-5; D may be TRBD1 (6 bases). V was cut by 0 bases and J by 3 bases, with 20 bases left in between. CDR1 and CDR2 from the germline V gene are MGHRA and YSYEKL. This CDR3 spans 18 amino acids. In nucleotides, the CDR3 is TGCGCCAGCAGCCAAGATAGGGAGTCGGCAGGGGTTGAAGAGACCCAGTACTTC. Translating it yields CASSQDRESAGVEETQYF.

The gene calls are TRBV11-2 and TRBJ2-3, with 13 bases identical to TRBD2. From germline, CDR1 is SGHAT and CDR2 FQNNGV. V lost 4 bases to trimming and J lost 5 bases; unmatched junction nucleotides: 6. This CDR3 contains 16 residues. In DNA form, the CDR3 reads TGTGCCAGCAGCTCCACTAGCGGGGGGGCCATAGATACGCAGTATTTT. Protein: CASSSTSGGAIDTQYF.

The V and J genes are TRBV2 and TRBJ2-7, with D perhaps TRBD2 (5 bases). The V end was cut by 3 bases, the J end by 0 bases, with 9 bases between. The CDR3 sequence is 14 residues long. The V gene's germline CDR1 is SNHLY and CDR2 FYNNEI. The CDR3 DNA is TGTGCCAGCAGTGATCGGGCGGGCTCCTACGAGCAGTACTTC. It translates to CASSDRAGSYEQYF.

This clone was counted only a few times. The chain employs TRBV10-1 and TRBJ1-3, with D unclear. Germline V gene data show CDR1 as WNHNN and CDR2 as SYGVQD (reference sequence). This CDR3 is 14 amino acids long. Trimming removed 4 bases from V and 1 base from J, with 8 bases in between. The CDR3 sequence: CASSVGESGNTIYF. For the CDR3, the DNA is TGCGCCAGCAGTGTCGGGGAATCTGGAAACACCATATATTTT.

This chain uses TRBV5-6 with TRBJ1-2; D is unclear. There are 15 residues in the CDR3. V dropped 1 base and J dropped 2 bases, with 12 bases sitting between them. CDR1 is SGHDT and CDR2 is YYEEEE in the germline V gene. CDR3 sequence: CASSLRRLGNYGYTF. CDR3 in DNA: TGTGCCAGCAGCTTGAGGAGACTAGGAAACTATGGCTACACCTTC.

As regards this clone: The sample holds other DNA sequences that translate to the same CDR3. The chain carries TRBV19 and TRBJ2-7, with a tentative D call TRBD2 (5 bases). The CDR3 is 14 amino acids. The V end lost 5 bases, the J end lost 0 bases, and 11 bases lay between the germline ends. Germline V gene data show CDR1 as LNHDA and CDR2 as SQIVND (reference sequence). DNA of the CDR3: TGTGCCAGTAGTCCGAGAGGGAGCTCCTACGAGCAGTACTTC. This gives the protein CASSPRGSSYEQYF.

The rearrangement uses TRBV7-2 and TRBJ2-7, with 9 bases that match TRBD2. The CDR3 is 16 amino acids. J was trimmed by 7 bases and V by 3 bases; bases with no gene match: 13. Germline lookup yields CDR1 SGHTA and CDR2 FQGNSA. The DNA of the CDR3 is TGTGCCAGCAGCTTCCCCTTAGCGGGAGTGCTTGGGGAGCAGTACTTC. It yields the protein CASSFPLAGVLGEQYF.

The chain links TRBV11-2 to TRBJ2-1; 9 bases fit TRBD2. The CDR3 spans 15 residues. Trimming cost V 5 bases and J 0 bases; bases outside gene matches: 2. Germline CDR1 SGHAT, CDR2 FQNNGV. The CDR3 bases are TGTGCCAGCAGCCAGACTAGCGGCTCCTACAATGAGCAGTTCTTC. This codes for CASSQTSGSYNEQFF.